This is a list of T cell receptor beta chains from one sample in a study of OX40 agonist ivuxolimab in advanced cancers. The protocol was immunoSEQ multiplex PCR, while the TCRdb copy is restricted to in-frame clones and leaves out a portion. The table includes 35,000 to 45,000 clones, 82% detected once. The starting material was CD4+ or CD8+ T cells sorted from blood, obtained in a trial of the OX40 agonist ivuxolimab. These TCRs come from an adult with an advanced solid tumor such as melanoma, head and neck, liver or kidney cancer. Each CDR3 is given with its conserved first and last residue. D genes are given only for firm matches. Expanded clones get a size class; other rows say once, few or many, or leave the size out.

v_gene	d_gene	j_gene	abundance	CDR3aa	CDR3nt
TRBV27	TRBD1	TRBJ1-4	.	CASSSRRDRGATNEKLFF	TGTGCCAGCAGTTCACGCCGGGACAGGGGTGCAACTAATGAAAAACTGTTTTTT
TRBV4-2	.	TRBJ2-3	.	CASSQAGSPPDTQYF	TGTGCCAGCAGCCAGGCCGGCAGCCCCCCAGATACGCAGTATTTT
TRBV27	TRBD1	TRBJ2-7	.	CATGQGALSYEQYF	TGTGCCACCGGACAGGGGGCCCTCTCTTACGAGCAGTACTTC
TRBV4-1	TRBD2	TRBJ2-7	once	CASSISRASGTNEQYF	TGCGCCAGCTCAATATCTCGGGCTAGCGGCACCAACGAGCAGTACTTC
TRBV25-1	.	TRBJ2-3	.	CASSAPRGVSNTDTQYF	TGTGCCAGCAGTGCACCTCGCGGCGTCAGTAACACAGATACGCAGTATTTT
TRBV7-8	.	TRBJ1-2	.	CASSLEWGSNYGYTF	TGTGCCAGCAGCTTGGAGTGGGGGTCTAACTATGGCTACACCTTC
TRBV27	TRBD2	TRBJ2-7	.	CASRGSGRAHEQYF	TGTGCCAGCAGGGGTAGCGGGAGGGCCCACGAGCAGTACTTC
TRBV6-6	.	TRBJ2-1	.	CASSYRGQTIYNEQFF	TGTGCCAGCAGTTATCGCGGACAGACCATCTACAATGAGCAGTTCTTC
TRBV4-1	TRBD1	TRBJ1-1	.	CASSQDDRANTEAFF	TGCGCCAGCAGCCAAGATGACAGGGCGAATACTGAAGCTTTCTTT
TRBV19	TRBD1	TRBJ1-2	.	CASSNPGGAGGYTF	TGTGCCAGTAGTAACCCAGGGGGCGCGGGGGGCTACACCTTC
TRBV11-2	TRBD1	TRBJ2-3	.	CASSLPSRTGSTDTQYF	TGTGCCAGCAGTCTCCCCTCCAGGACAGGGAGCACAGATACGCAGTATTTT
TRBV5-1	TRBD1	TRBJ1-4	.	CASSSQGQGGEKLFF	TGCGCCAGCAGCTCCCAGGGACAGGGTGGTGAAAAACTGTTTTTT
TRBV7-9	.	TRBJ2-1	.	CASSLYDTPYNEQFF	TGTGCCAGCAGCTTATATGACACCCCCTACAATGAGCAGTTCTTC
TRBV19	.	TRBJ1-6	.	CASSAGLFVDSPLHF	TGTGCCAGTAGTGCAGGATTGTTTGTGGACTCACCCCTCCACTTT
TRBV7-9	TRBD1	TRBJ2-7	few	CASSPPGQGFSEQYF	TGTGCCAGCAGCCCCCCGGGACAGGGTTTCTCCGAGCAGTACTTC
TRBV28	TRBD1	TRBJ1-4	.	CASSLLGTGDEKLFF	TGTGCCAGCAGTTTATTAGGGACAGGGGATGAAAAACTGTTTTTT
TRBV9	.	TRBJ1-3	.	CASSVEISGNTIYF	TGTGCCAGCAGCGTAGAAATCTCTGGAAACACCATATATTTT
TRBV7-9	TRBD1	TRBJ2-4	.	CASSLVTGGKNIQYF	TGTGCCAGCAGCTTAGTCACAGGGGGCAAAAACATTCAGTACTTC
TRBV7-2	TRBD2	TRBJ2-5	.	CASSLGAGVETQYF	TGTGCCAGCAGCTTAGGGGCGGGAGTAGAGACCCAGTACTTC
TRBV9	.	TRBJ2-3	few	CASSPGLGTDTQYF	TGTGCCAGCAGTCCAGGGTTGGGCACAGATACGCAGTATTTT
TRBV30	.	TRBJ1-4	.	CAWTGGGEKLFF	TGTGCCTGGACGGGCGGGGGTGAAAAACTGTTTTTT
TRBV7-7	.	TRBJ2-7	.	CASSLEGITYEQYF	TGTGCCAGCAGCTTGGAAGGCATCACCTACGAGCAGTACTTC
TRBV27	.	TRBJ2-7	.	CASSFSGQSEQYF	TGTGCCAGCAGTTTTTCCGGACAGTCCGAGCAGTACTTC
TRBV5-6	.	TRBJ2-3	.	CASSLEFRETDTQYF	TGTGCCAGCAGCTTGGAGTTCCGGGAAACAGATACGCAGTATTTT
TRBV29-1	TRBD2	TRBJ2-4	.	CSAAGLDVAKNIQYF	TGCAGCGCCGCTGGACTAGATGTAGCCAAAAACATTCAGTACTTC
TRBV5-1	.	TRBJ2-2	few	CASSLYSASANTGELFF	TGCGCCAGCAGCTTGTATTCTGCTAGCGCAAACACCGGGGAGCTGTTTTTT
TRBV7-2	.	TRBJ1-1	.	CASSPLSGNTEAFF	TGTGCCAGCAGCCCATTGTCCGGGAACACTGAAGCTTTCTTT
TRBV19	TRBD1	TRBJ1-1	.	CASSNAGTAYNTEAFF	TGTGCCAGTAGTAACGCCGGGACAGCCTATAACACTGAAGCTTTCTTT
TRBV27	.	TRBJ1-4	.	CASSLAGRTNEKLFF	TGTGCCAGCAGTTTAGCCGGGAGAACTAATGAAAAACTGTTTTTT
TRBV7-3	TRBD1	TRBJ1-1	.	CASSPTGTGTEAFF	TGTGCCAGCAGCCCGACAGGGACCGGGACGGAAGCTTTCTTT